Presented here are 22 T cell receptor beta chains from one specimen sequenced in a study of shared clonotypes between healthy human individuals. TCRdb's table, derived via immunoSEQ multiplex PCR, lists solely in-frame clones and lacks some. Of some 2,500,000 clones listed, around 93% are singletons. The sequencing sample was made of naive CD4+ T cells from PBMCs. Subset described: CD45RA+ positively selected. Receptors were obtained from a young man in good health. Some clones in this sample may be carry-over from other donors' samples.

The chain recombines TRBV5-4 with TRBJ2-2; TRBD2 aligns across 14 bases. The CDR3 is 16 residues long. V trimming: 5 bases; J trimming: 4 bases; junction bases outside the gene matches: 4. Germline lookup yields CDR1 SGHNT and CDR2 YYREEE (reference sequence). The CDR3 sequence: CASRGTSGSTTGELFF. CDR3 DNA: TGTGCCAGCAGGGGGACTAGCGGGAGTACCACCGGGGAGCTGTTTTTT.

This chain connects TRBV12-5 to TRBJ2-1; TRBD1 is a possible D gene (7 bases). Per germline, CDR1 LGHNT and CDR2 FRNRAP. The CDR3 spans 17 residues. V was pared by 0 bases and J by 6 bases, with 18 bases between. CDR3 DNA sequence: TGTGCTAGTGGTTTGGTACTAGGTCAGGGGGGCCCCAATGAGCAGTTCTTC. Its translation: CASGLVLGQGGPNEQFF.

This clone has just one count. The V call is TRBV4-1, the J call TRBJ1-4; a possible D gene is TRBD1 (5 bases). Germline CDR1 MGHRA, CDR2 YSYEKL. The germline V and J ends were trimmed by 4 bases and 4 bases, with 10 bases remaining between them. The length of the CDR3 is 14 residues. The DNA of the CDR3 is TGCGCCAGCAGCCTACAGGAATATAATGAAAAACTGTTTTTT. Its translation is CASSLQEYNEKLFF.

V and J are TRBV18 and TRBJ2-7; 7 bases are a match to TRBD2. Germline V gene data show CDR1 as KGHSH and CDR2 as LQKENI. The J segment lost 2 bases and the V segment lost 0 bases, leaving 7 bases of the junction unmatched. The CDR3 length is 16 residues. The CDR3 DNA sequence: TGTGCCAGCTCACCACCGAGTCTAGCGGAAACCTACGAGCAGTACTTC. It translates to CASSPPSLAETYEQYF. The full variable domain, completed using reference TRBV18 and TRBJ2-7, is NAGVMQNPRHLVRRRGQEARLRCSPMKGHSHVYWYRQLPEEGLKFMVYLQKENIIDESGMPKERFSAEFPKEGPSILRIQQVVRGDSAAYFCASSPPSLAETYEQYFGPGTRLTVT.

There are a few counts of this clone. The rearrangement uses TRBV6-6 and TRBJ1-1; D is undetermined. The germline CDR1 and CDR2 sequences are MNHNY and SVGAGI (reference sequence). The CDR3 extends over 12 amino acids. The V gene lost 2 bases and the J gene lost 7 bases, with 8 bases spanning the gap. CDR3 in DNA: TGTGCCAGCAGTTACCACAGCGGTGAAGCTTTCTTT. Translation: CASSYHSGEAFF.

The V and J genes are TRBV7-2 and TRBJ1-3; D may be TRBD1 (6 bases). CDR1 SGHTA and CDR2 FQGNSA come from the germline V gene. CDR3 length: 18 amino acids. Trimming stripped 0 bases from V and 1 base from J, with 16 bases between. CDR3: CASSLAPPQGGSGNTIYF. CDR3 nucleotide sequence: TGTGCCAGCAGCTTAGCCCCTCCACAGGGTGGGTCTGGAAACACCATATATTTT.

The V call is TRBV2, the J call TRBJ1-1; D not resolved. CDR1 and CDR2 (germline): SNHLY, FYNNEI. This CDR3 contains 13 residues. Trimming took 5 bases from V and 4 from J, leaving 11 bases between them. CDR3: CASSRETGTEAFF. Written as DNA, the CDR3 is TGTGCCAGCAGTCGCGAGACCGGCACTGAAGCTTTCTTT.

In the case of this clone: The same CDR3 arises from other DNA sequences in this sample as well. In DNA form, the CDR3 reads TGTGCCAGCAGCTTGGCCGGGGGTGGGCAGCCCCAGCATTTT. It is translated as CASSLAGGGQPQHF. This chain uses TRBV5-6 with TRBJ1-5; D perhaps matches TRBD1 (5 bases). Per the germline V gene, CDR1 is SGHDT and CDR2 is YYEEEE. There are 14 residues in the CDR3. V lost 0 bases and J 7 bases, leaving 11 bases between the germline ends.

This chain links TRBV19 with TRBJ2-4; no reliable D call. From germline, CDR1 is LNHDA and CDR2 SQIVND (reference sequence). This CDR3 contains 14 residues. V was shortened by 4 bases and J by 3 bases, with 10 bases between the two germline ends. The CDR3 sequence is CASSKTPSKNIQYF. For the CDR3, the DNA is TGTGCCAGTAGTAAAACCCCTAGCAAAAACATTCAGTACTTC.

The table lists this clone with a count of one. The rearrangement joins TRBV7-9 to TRBJ2-7, with TRBD2 matching over 9 bases. Germline V gene sequence: CDR1 SEHNR, CDR2 FQNEAQ (reference sequence). J lost 3 bases, V lost 4 bases, and 10 bases had no gene match. The CDR3 totals 16 residues. As DNA, the CDR3 is TGTGCCAGCAGCTCGTTCAAGCGGGAGGTTGTCTACGAGCAGTACTTC. Residues: CASSSFKREVVYEQYF.

Notes on this clone: An end of the junction does not agree with germline; a read error may underlie this. The rearrangement links TRBV28 to TRBJ2-7, with TRBD1 identical over 7 bases. The CDR3 contains 14 residues. Germline assignment: CDR1 MDHEN and CDR2 SYDVKM. The CDR3 DNA reads as TGTGCCAGCAGCAGGGGACAGCGGACGGTTCAAGAGCACTTC. Encoded protein: CASSRGQRTVQEHF. Using reference TRBV28 and TRBJ2-7 for the parts outside the CDR3, the full variable domain is DVKVTQSSRYLVKRTGEKVFLECVQDMDHENMFWYRQDPGLGLRLIYFSYDVKMKEKGDIPEGYSVSREKKERFSLILESASTNQTSMYLCASSRGQRTVQEHFGPGTRLTVT.

The chain joins TRBV11-2 to TRBJ1-3; D unresolved. The length of the CDR3 is 12 residues. Deletions cut 5 bases from V and 4 bases from J, with 6 bases between. Germline CDR1 and CDR2: SGHAT and FQNNGV. CDR3 amino acids: CASSGGGNTIYF. The CDR3 DNA sequence: TGTGCCAGCAGCGGAGGCGGAAACACCATATATTTT.

The CDR3 DNA follows: TGTGCCAGCAGCTCCCGGGACAGGCCGGGCTATGGCTACACCTTC. Amino acid sequence: CASSSRDRPGYGYTF. The chain combines TRBV28 with TRBJ1-2, with 8 bases lining up with TRBD1. The CDR3 loop spans 15 amino acids. V dropped 6 bases and J dropped 4; count of bases not matched to a gene: 10. Per germline, CDR1 MDHEN and CDR2 SYDVKM.

CDR3 coding DNA: TGTGCCAGCAGCTTAGATGGGTTCGAGTCTAATGGCTACACCTTC. Its protein is CASSLDGFESNGYTF. The chain joins TRBV7-2 to TRBJ1-2; D uncertain. This CDR3 spans 15 amino acids. V was shortened by 1 base and J by 6 bases, with 15 bases between the two germline ends. Looked up from germline, CDR1 is SGHTA and CDR2 is FQGNSA.

This chain links TRBV12-2 with TRBJ1-5; TRBD1, the D gene given by the table, was not confirmed from the DNA. TRBV12-2 is a recognized pseudogene. This CDR3 contains 19 residues. The CDR3 DNA is TGTGCAAGTCGCCTCCGCCCCACCCTACAGGGGATGAGGGGTCAGCCCCAGCATTTT. Protein: CASRLRPTLQGMRGQPQHF.

The chain's CDR3 is CASSYSGGLVYEQYF. In nucleotides, the CDR3 is TGTGCCAGCAGTTACTCAGGCGGGTTGGTCTACGAGCAGTACTTC. The chain joins TRBV6-5 to TRBJ2-7; D might be TRBD2 (5 bases). CDR1 and CDR2 from the germline V gene are MNHEY and SVGAGI. CDR3 length: 15 residues. Trimming pared 0 bases from V and 3 bases from J, leaving 12 bases between.

The rearrangement uses TRBV4-1 and TRBJ2-3; tentatively, D is TRBD2 (6 bases). V lost 3 bases, J lost 3 bases, and 13 bases lay in between. CDR1 and CDR2 from the germline V gene are MGHRA and YSYEKL. The CDR3 sequence is 15 residues long. The CDR3 protein is CASSQAGIRTDTQYF. The CDR3 region has the DNA TGCGCCAGCAGCCAGGCGGGGATTCGGACAGATACGCAGTATTTT.

The rearrangement uses TRBV6-1 and TRBJ2-4, with D tentatively TRBD2 (6 bases). Trimming took off 1 base at V and 6 bases at J, with 10 bases between the two ends. Germline CDR1 MNHNS, CDR2 SASEGT. CDR3 length: 14 residues. The CDR3 DNA follows: TGTGCCAGCAGTGAAGGACTAGTGGGAAACATTCAGTACTTC. Translating gives CASSEGLVGNIQYF.

The rearrangement uses TRBV28 and TRBJ1-5; the D is unclear. CDR3 length: 14 amino acids. Germline CDR1 is MDHEN and CDR2 is SYDVKM. Trimming stripped 4 bases from V and 4 bases from J, with 11 bases between. The CDR3: CASSSTELNQPQHF. CDR3 sequence (DNA): TGTGCCAGCAGTTCCACAGAACTTAATCAGCCCCAGCATTTT.

The CDR3 is CAWSHEETQYF. Here the CDR3 DNA reads TGTGCCTGGAGTCACGAAGAGACCCAGTACTTC. The rearrangement links TRBV30 to TRBJ2-5; D is ambiguous. V lost 2 bases and J lost 3, with 4 bases in between. This CDR3 is 11 amino acids long. Per the germline V gene, CDR1 is GTSNPN and CDR2 is SVGIG (reference sequence). The full variable domain, rest sourced from reference TRBV30 and TRBJ2-5, is SQTIHQWPATLVQPVGSPLSLECTVEGTSNPNLYWYRQAAGRGLQLLFYSVGIGQISSEVPQNLSASRPQDRQFILSSKKLLLSDSGFYLCAWSHEETQYFGPGTRLLVL.

This clone was found once. V is TRBV5-4 and J is TRBJ2-5; 7 bases fit TRBD2. V trimming: 5 bases; J trimming: 0 bases; junction bases outside the gene matches: 7. CDR3 length: 15 residues. The germline gives CDR1 SGHNT, CDR2 YYREEE (reference sequence). CDR3 protein: CASRGGDSYQETQYF. CDR3 DNA sequence: TGTGCCAGCAGGGGGGGGGACTCGTACCAAGAGACCCAGTACTTC. Together with reference TRBV5-4 and TRBJ2-5, the CDR3 gives the full variable domain: ETGVTQSPTHLIKTRGQQVTLRCSSQSGHNTVSWYQQALGQGPQFIFQYYREEENGRGNFPPRFSGLQFPNYSSELNVNALELDDSALYLCASRGGDSYQETQYFGPGTRLLVL.

The chain is built from TRBV28 and TRBJ2-5, with 11 bases fitting TRBD1. The CDR3 covers 16 residues. V shed 5 bases, J shed 3 bases, and the junction held 8 bases outside the gene matches. Germline V gene data show CDR1 as MDHEN and CDR2 as SYDVKM. The CDR3 reads CASSLGQGAWKETQYF. CDR3 nucleotides: TGTGCCAGCAGTCTTGGACAGGGGGCCTGGAAAGAGACCCAGTACTTC.